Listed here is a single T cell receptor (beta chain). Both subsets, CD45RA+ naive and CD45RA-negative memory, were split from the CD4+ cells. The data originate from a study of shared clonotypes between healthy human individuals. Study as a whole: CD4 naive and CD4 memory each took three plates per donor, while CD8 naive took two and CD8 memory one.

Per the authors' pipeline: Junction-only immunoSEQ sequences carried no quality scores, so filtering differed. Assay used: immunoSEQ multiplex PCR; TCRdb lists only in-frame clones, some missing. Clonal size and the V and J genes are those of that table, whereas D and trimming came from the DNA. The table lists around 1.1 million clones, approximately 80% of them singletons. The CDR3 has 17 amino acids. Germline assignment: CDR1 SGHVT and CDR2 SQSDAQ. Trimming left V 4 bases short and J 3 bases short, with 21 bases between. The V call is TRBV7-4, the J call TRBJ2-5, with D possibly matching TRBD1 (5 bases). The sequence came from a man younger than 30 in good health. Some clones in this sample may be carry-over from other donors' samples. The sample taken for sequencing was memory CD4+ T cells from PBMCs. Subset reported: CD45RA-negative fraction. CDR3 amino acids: CASSSPSGRSGKETQYF. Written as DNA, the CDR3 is TGTGCCAGCAGCTCCCCGTCAGGACGATCAGGGAAAGAGACCCAGTACTTC.